A single sample is the source of the 19 T cell receptor beta chains below, sequenced in a study of a mutant IDH1 vaccine in newly diagnosed glioma. Time point reported: week 23, last vaccination. In every dose of vaccine, 300 ug of mutant IDH1 20-mer peptide was given alongside topical imiquimod. TCRdb's table, derived via immunoSEQ multiplex PCR, lists solely in-frame clones and lacks some. The data hold 60,000 or so clones, with roughly 81% observed a single time. These receptors' targets are unknown. The source was PBMCs, collected from a glioma patient whose treatment included an IDH1 peptide vaccine. These receptors originate from a woman in her thirties or forties with glioma. Some clones in this sample may be carry-over from other donors' samples.

The V gene is TRBV5-1, the J gene TRBJ2-7; TRBD1 aligns across 8 bases. Losses at the gene ends were 3 bases for V and 7 bases for J; bases not matched to a gene: 9. Germline V gives CDR1 SGHRS, CDR2 YFSETQ. There are 14 residues in the CDR3. The CDR3: CASSSGQADGEQYF. CDR3 nucleotides: TGCGCCAGCAGCTCGGGACAGGCTGACGGGGAGCAGTACTTC.

J is TRBJ2-6 and V is TRBV28; possibly TRBD1 or TRBD2 for D (5 bases each). Trimming pared 3 bases from V and 0 bases from J, leaving 12 bases between. CDR1 MDHEN and CDR2 SYDVKM come from the germline V gene. This CDR3 region has 17 residues. DNA of the CDR3: TGTGCCAGCAGTTTGGGGGTTTCGGGCTCTGGGGCCAACGTCCTGACTTTC. Translating it yields CASSLGVSGSGANVLTF.

This clone is a singleton in its sample. The J gene is TRBJ1-2, the V gene TRBV7-8, with D maybe TRBD1 (5 bases). The germline V gene has CDR1 SGHVS and CDR2 FQNEAQ. The CDR3 totals 13 residues. V dropped 1 base and J dropped 8 bases, with 11 bases sitting between them. CDR3 amino acids: CASSLGGFGGYTF. In nucleotides, the CDR3 is TGTGCCAGCAGCTTAGGGGGGTTCGGGGGCTACACCTTC.

CDR3 sequence (DNA): TGTGCCAGCAGCCCAAAGTGGAGATCTGGAAACACCATATATTTT. Residues: CASSPKWRSGNTIYF. This chain uses TRBV13 with TRBJ1-3; D unclear. The CDR3 covers 15 residues. Germline CDR1 is PRHDT and CDR2 is FYEKMQ (reference sequence). V dropped 5 bases and J dropped 1 base, with 12 bases sitting between them.

The V gene is TRBV11-2, the J gene TRBJ2-3; TRBD2 aligns across 7 bases. V lost 4 bases, J lost 8 bases, and 6 bases stayed unmatched. Germline CDR1 and CDR2: SGHAT and FQNNGV. This CDR3 has 13 residues. CDR3 amino acids: CASSSGGWATQYF. Here the CDR3 DNA reads TGTGCCAGCAGCTCCGGGGGGTGGGCTACGCAGTATTTT.

The rearrangement links TRBV11-2 to TRBJ1-2; 8 bases match TRBD1. Trimming cost V 1 base and J 4 bases; bases outside gene matches: 8. CDR3 size: 16 residues. Germline loops: CDR1 SGHAT, CDR2 FQNNGV. The CDR3 DNA sequence: TGTGCCAGCAGCTTAGGGGGGACAGGACCCCTCTATGGCTACACCTTC. Its translation is CASSLGGTGPLYGYTF.

This clone came up once. Other DNA sequences from this sample encode an identical CDR3 as well. The chain uses TRBV6-5 and TRBJ1-2; D possibly corresponds to TRBD1 (5 bases). CDR3 length: 12 amino acids. The V gene's germline CDR1 is MNHEY and CDR2 SVGAGI. V was pared by 2 bases and J by 5 bases, with 6 bases between. CDR3 residues: CASSYRGYGYTF. The CDR3 region has the DNA TGTGCCAGCAGTTACAGGGGTTATGGCTACACCTTC.

This clone came up a few times. The chain links TRBV19 to TRBJ2-7, with a tentative D call TRBD2 (5 bases). Trimming shortened V by 5 bases and J by 4 bases, and 12 bases separated the two germline ends. Germline lookup yields CDR1 LNHDA and CDR2 SQIVND (reference sequence). CDR3 length: 13 residues. The CDR3 DNA reads as TGTGCCAGTAGTCTGGACTCCTCTTACGAGCAGTACTTC. This translates into CASSLDSSYEQYF.

The V and J genes are TRBV19 and TRBJ2-7; 12 bases are shared with TRBD1. The germline gives CDR1 LNHDA, CDR2 SQIVND (reference sequence). V was pared by 5 bases and J by 7 bases, with 12 bases of the junction left unmatched. This CDR3 spans 16 amino acids. The CDR3 here is CASSARDRDRGLEQYF. The DNA for the CDR3 is TGTGCCAGTAGTGCCAGGGACCGGGACAGGGGGCTTGAGCAGTACTTC.

The chain links TRBV27 to TRBJ2-7, with 8 bases aligning to TRBD2. Germline V CDR1 and CDR2: MNHEY, SMNVEV (reference sequence). The CDR3 loop spans 14 amino acids. J lost 5 bases, V lost 6 bases, and 9 bases had no gene match. DNA of the CDR3: TGTGCCAGCAGGGCGGGGGGAACTATGGACGAGCAGTACTTC. Amino acids: CASRAGGTMDEQYF.

The rearrangement joins TRBV2 to TRBJ1-6; TRBD1 matches 7 bases. CDR1 is SNHLY, CDR2 FYNNEI, per germline. This CDR3 has 13 amino acids. The V gene end was trimmed by 4 bases and the J gene end by 9 bases; junction bases not matched to a gene: 3. In DNA form, the CDR3 reads TGTGCCAGCAGTGGACAGGGTCGTTCACCCCTCCACTTT. It yields the protein CASSGQGRSPLHF.

V usage is TRBV27 and J usage is TRBJ2-7, with D perhaps matching TRBD1 (6 bases). CDR1 and CDR2 (germline): MNHEY, SMNVEV (reference sequence). The CDR3 sequence is 14 residues long. Trimming removed 8 bases from V and 2 bases from J, with 16 bases in between. As DNA, the CDR3 is TGTGCCAGCCCGCCCCCGGACAGCACCTACGAGCAGTACTTC. Protein sequence: CASPPPDSTYEQYF.

The chain joins TRBV7-9 to TRBJ1-1; no reliable D call. V was cut by 3 bases and J by 1 base, with 3 bases left in between. The CDR3 has 12 amino acids. Per the germline V gene, CDR1 is SEHNR and CDR2 is FQNEAQ (reference sequence). DNA of the CDR3: TGTGCCAGCAGCTTTCAGAACACTGAAGCTTTCTTT. This gives the protein CASSFQNTEAFF.

This clone was seen a single time. The chain recombines TRBV14 with TRBJ1-2; D may be TRBD1 (6 bases). This CDR3 has 12 amino acids. V lost 3 bases, J lost 4 bases, and 6 bases lay in between. From germline, CDR1 is SGHDN and CDR2 FVKESK. CDR3 in DNA: TGTGCCAGCAGCCAGACAGGCTATGGCTACACCTTC. This sequence encodes CASSQTGYGYTF. Full variable domain (rest looked up from reference TRBV14 and TRBJ1-2): EAGVTQFPSHSVIEKGQTVTLRCDPISGHDNLYWYRRVMGKEIKFLLHFVKESKQDESGMPNNRFLAERTGGTYSTLKVQPAELEDSGVYFCASSQTGYGYTFGSGTRLTVV.

The rearrangement joins TRBV6-6 to TRBJ1-1; D is unresolved. The ends were cut back, 6 bases at V and 11 bases at J, with 19 bases in the middle. The CDR3 length is 13 residues. Germline V gives CDR1 MNHNY, CDR2 SVGAGI (reference sequence). CDR3 bases: TGTGCCAGCAGGTCCCCGTTTGGAACGCTGGCTTTCTTT. Amino acid sequence: CASRSPFGTLAFF.

As DNA, the CDR3 is TGTGCCAGCAGCTTCCCGGGACTAGCGGGCCACACCGGGGAGCTGTTTTTT. Its protein is CASSFPGLAGHTGELFF. The chain has TRBV2 and TRBJ2-2; 12 bases align to TRBD2. This CDR3 contains 17 residues. The germline V gene encodes CDR1 SNHLY and CDR2 FYNNEI. With 6 bases clipped from V and 3 bases from J, the junction kept 8 bases outside the gene matches.

This clone was seen a few times. V usage is TRBV5-1 and J usage is TRBJ2-1; D possibly corresponds to TRBD2 (7 bases). The V end was cut by 2 bases, the J end by 7 bases, with 19 bases between. The CDR3 totals 16 residues. Germline assignment: CDR1 SGHRS and CDR2 YFSETQ. The CDR3 nucleotides read TGCGCCAGCAGCTTCGACCTAAGGGGGGGCGGTAATGAGCAGTTCTTC. It yields the protein CASSFDLRGGGNEQFF.

The genes are TRBV5-1 and TRBJ1-2, with 11 nucleotides matching TRBD1. CDR1 and CDR2 (germline): SGHRS, YFSETQ. The CDR3 has 16 amino acids. The V gene end was trimmed by 3 bases and the J gene end by 0 bases; junction bases not matched to a gene: 4. CDR3 protein: CASSSGTGGANYGYTF. CDR3 nucleotides: TGCGCCAGCAGCTCCGGGACAGGGGGAGCTAACTATGGCTACACCTTC. The full variable domain, with the rest looked up from reference TRBV5-1 and TRBJ1-2, is KAGVTQTPRYLIKTRGQQVTLSCSPISGHRSVSWYQQTPGQGLQFLFEYFSETQRNKGNFPGRFSGRQFSNSRSEMNVSTLELGDSALYLCASSSGTGGANYGYTFGSGTRLTVV.

The rearrangement joins TRBV9 to TRBJ2-1; 9 bases fit TRBD2. Germline CDR1 is SGDLS and CDR2 is YYNGEE. This CDR3 contains 15 residues. V lost 0 bases, J lost 6 bases, and 4 bases stayed unmatched. The CDR3 sequence is CASSVGLAGSNEQFF. The CDR3 DNA follows: TGTGCCAGCAGCGTAGGGCTAGCGGGATCCAATGAGCAGTTCTTC.